These 15 T cell receptor beta chains originate from one sample sequenced in a study of T cells in Graves' hyperthyroidism and ophthalmopathy. RNA transcripts provided the source from which TCR beta CDR3 regions were amplified. Using the HTBI primer set, a first-round RT-PCR was run on the TCR CDR3. MiXCR was run by TCRdb on the multiplex PCR reads, yielding one entry per CDR3 protein. Here the sample spans about 260,000 distinct CDR3 sequences, over 20% being singletons. The sequenced material came from blood. Source of these receptors: a man aged 25-45 years with Graves' ophthalmopathy.

The chain recombines TRBV11-2 with TRBJ1-1; 7 bases line up with TRBD1. CDR1 and CDR2 (germline): SGHAT, FQNNGV. V dropped 6 bases and J dropped 5; count of bases not matched to a gene: 9. The CDR3 is 14 residues long. The CDR3 sequence is CASSSITDRTEAFF. CDR3 nucleotides: TGTGCCAGCAGTTCTATAACGGACAGGACTGAAGCTTTCTTT.

The rearrangement joins TRBV29-1 to TRBJ2-3, with D perhaps TRBD1 (5 bases). Germline CDR1 and CDR2: SQVTM and ANQGSEA. This CDR3 is built from 11 residues. Trimming left V 7 bases short and J 2 bases short, with 7 bases between. The DNA of the CDR3 is TGCAGCGGACAGAACACAGATACGCAGTATTTT. This translates into CSGQNTDTQYF.

There are many counts of this clonotype. J is TRBJ1-1 and V is TRBV2; weak D call: TRBD1 (5 bases). V dropped 10 bases and J dropped 5 bases, with 17 bases sitting between them. CDR3 length equals 13 residues. The germline gives CDR1 SNHLY, CDR2 FYNNEI. The CDR3 reads CAIEAREGTEAFF. Here the CDR3 DNA reads TGTGCCATCGAGGCCAGGGAGGGAACTGAAGCTTTCTTT.

The CDR3 loop reads CASSAGTSGRYEQYF. CDR3 nucleotide sequence: TGTGCCAGCAGCGCCGGGACTAGCGGGAGGTACGAGCAGTACTTC. The chain uses TRBV7-9 and TRBJ2-7; 15 positions agree with TRBD2. Unmatched junction bases numbered 3, after V lost 5 bases and J lost 4 bases. CDR1 is SEHNR, CDR2 FQNEAQ, per germline (reference sequence). CDR3 size: 15 residues.

There are a few counts of this clonotype. The DNA for the CDR3 is TGTGCTAGTGGTTTGTCACGGACCATGAACACTGAAGCTTTCTTT. Protein product: CASGLSRTMNTEAFF. V is TRBV12-5 and J is TRBJ1-1; D not resolved. The CDR3 extends over 15 amino acids. Germline-derived CDR1 and CDR2 are LGHNT and FRNRAP. The V end was cut by 2 bases, the J end by 0 bases, with 10 bases between.

This clonotype was seen many times. The V call is TRBV2, the J call TRBJ1-1; D not certain. Germline V gene sequence: CDR1 SNHLY, CDR2 FYNNEI. V shed 6 bases and J shed 9 bases, with 11 bases lying between them. The CDR3 covers 11 residues. CDR3 sequence reads: CASSIPGKAFF. CDR3 in DNA: TGTGCCAGCAGCATTCCCGGGAAAGCTTTCTTT. Based on the CDR3 plus reference TRBV2 and TRBJ1-1, the full variable domain is EPEVTQTPSHQVTQMGQEVILRCVPISNHLYFYWYRQILGQKVEFLVSFYNNEISEKSEIFDDQFSVERPDGSNFTLKIRSTKLEDSAMYFCASSIPGKAFFGQGTRLTVV.

This sequence joins TRBV12-3 or TRBV12-4 and TRBJ2-3; no reliable D call. The ends were cut back, 6 bases at V and 2 bases at J, with 15 bases in the middle. This CDR3 is built from 15 residues. The CDR3 region has the DNA TGTGCCAGCAGCATCCAAGGGCCTTACACAGATACGCAGTATTTT. Its translation: CASSIQGPYTDTQYF.

The chain uses TRBV11-2 and TRBJ2-7; the match to TRBD1 covers 8 bases. CDR1 SGHAT and CDR2 FQNNGV come from the germline V gene. The CDR3 runs 12 residues. With 8 bases clipped from V and 6 bases from J, the junction kept 6 bases outside the gene matches. The CDR3 spells CASSQGAPEQYF. CDR3 in DNA: TGTGCCAGCTCTCAGGGGGCGCCCGAGCAGTACTTC.

This clonotype showed up many times. This chain uses TRBV11-2 with TRBJ2-3; D tentatively reads TRBD1 or TRBD2 (8 bases each). The germline V gene encodes CDR1 SGHAT and CDR2 FQNNGV. V was pared by 2 bases and J by 2 bases, with 26 bases between. The length of the CDR3 is 20 residues. CDR3 sequence: CASSLIWVAGQEYFTDTQYF. CDR3 bases: TGTGCCAGCAGCTTAATTTGGGTAGCGGGACAGGAGTACTTCACAGATACGCAGTATTTT. Filled out from reference TRBV11-2 and TRBJ2-3, the complete variable domain reads EAGVAQSPRYKIIEKRQSVAFWCNPISGHATLYWYQQILGQGPKLLIQFQNNGVVDDSQLPKDRFSAERLKGVDSTLKIQPAKLEDSAVYLCASSLIWVAGQEYFTDTQYFGPGTRLTVL.

This clonotype occurred many times. DNA for the CDR3: TGTGCCAGCAGTGGTCCGCAAGAGACCCAGTACTTC. Translation: CASSGPQETQYF. This chain links TRBV6-1 with TRBJ2-5; D remains unclear. CDR3 length: 12 amino acids. Per germline, CDR1 MNHNS and CDR2 SASEGT. Trimming took off 4 bases at V and 2 bases at J, with 5 bases between the two ends.

The rearrangement links TRBV28 to TRBJ2-1; the D gene is possibly TRBD1 (6 bases). Germline CDR1 reads MDHEN; CDR2 reads SYDVKM. CDR3 length: 12 residues. V dropped 9 bases and J dropped 8 bases, with 14 bases sitting between them. In nucleotides, the CDR3 is TGTGCCAGGTGGGAGCAGGGGTATGAGCAGTTCTTC. Translating gives CARWEQGYEQFF.

This rearrangement joins TRBV29-1 to TRBJ2-5; possible D gene TRBD1, 6 bases. The V gene's germline CDR1 is SQVTM and CDR2 ANQGSEA. This CDR3 region has 12 residues. Trimming cost V 6 bases and J 5 bases, with 13 bases left between them. CDR3: CSVMGHRETQYF. The CDR3 nucleotides are TGCAGCGTCATGGGACACCGGGAGACCCAGTACTTC.

This clonotype was found a few times. Mismatch with germline at one junction end may stem from a read error. V usage is TRBV4-1 and J usage is TRBJ2-6; 8 bases are a match to TRBD1. Germline V CDR1 and CDR2: MGHRA, YSYEKL. The CDR3 is 13 residues long. CDR3 coding DNA: TGCGCCAGCAGCCAAGTGGGACAGGCCTACCTGATTTTC. Its protein is CASSQVGQAYLIF.

The sample holds a few counts of this clonotype. The chain is built from TRBV5-1 and TRBJ1-3; no clear D. In germline, CDR1 is SGHRS, CDR2 YFSETQ. V was trimmed by 4 bases and J by 0 bases, leaving 5 bases between them. The CDR3 extends over 13 amino acids. CDR3 loop: CASSPSSGNTIYF. DNA for the CDR3: TGCGCCAGCAGCCCCAGCTCTGGAAACACCATATATTTT.

The V and J genes are TRBV2 and TRBJ2-3; 10 bases fit TRBD2. Germline CDR1 reads SNHLY; CDR2 reads FYNNEI. J was trimmed by 6 bases and V by 10 bases; bases with no gene match: 10. The CDR3 extends over 14 amino acids. CDR3: CATASGGAVDTQYF. The CDR3 nucleotides are TGTGCCACTGCGAGCGGGGGGGCCGTGGATACGCAGTATTTT.